These T cell receptor beta chains were read from a single sample in a study of blood T cell repertoires in COVID-19. TCRdb's table, derived via immunoSEQ multiplex PCR, lists solely in-frame clones and lacks some. The sample lists fewer than 350,000 clones; more than 75% were seen once. The specimen was PBMCs or T cells enriched from blood (not recorded which). The receptors here all came from a woman aged 40 to 50 with acute COVID-19. CDR3s include the opening cysteine and the closing phenylalanine or tryptophan. The order of the fields is CDR3 protein, CDR3 DNA, clone size, J gene, D gene, V gene. The D gene is left open where the match is weak. Clone size is not always given. Where it is, it says once, few, many or a class for expanded clones.

CASSEPRDRDQPQHF | TGTGCCAGCAGTGAACCCCGGGACAGGGACCAGCCCCAGCATTTT | NA | TRBJ1-5 | TRBD1 | TRBV2
CASSLRPQGTGELFF | TGTGCCAGCAGCTTACGGCCCCAGGGGACCGGGGAGCTGTTTTTT | once | TRBJ2-2 | NA | TRBV7-2
CASSRTSFQETQYF | TGTGCCAGCAGCAGGACTAGTTTCCAAGAGACCCAGTACTTC | NA | TRBJ2-5 | TRBD2 | TRBV7-3
CASSSTGLGARTEAFF | TGTGCCAGCAGTTCGACAGGGTTGGGGGCCAGGACTGAAGCTTTCTTT | NA | TRBJ1-1 | TRBD1 | TRBV28
CASSQHNPGLAGRETQYF | TGTGCCAGCAGCCAACACAACCCGGGCCTAGCGGGGAGGGAGACCCAGTACTTC | NA | TRBJ2-5 | TRBD2 | TRBV3-1/TRBV3-2
CASGQGEAFF | TGTGCCTCCGGACAGGGTGAAGCTTTCTTT | NA | TRBJ1-1 | TRBD1 | TRBV30
CASDRENSPLHF | TGTGCTTCCGACAGGGAAAATTCACCCCTCCACTTT | NA | TRBJ1-6 | TRBD1 | TRBV30
CASSPLSVGNQPQHF | TGTGCCAGCAGCCCCTTATCCGTCGGGAATCAGCCCCAGCATTTT | few | TRBJ1-5 | NA | TRBV7-2
CASSLVPGQAGRHSYEQYF | TGTGCCAGCAGCTTAGTTCCCGGACAGGCCGGACGCCATTCCTACGAGCAGTACTTC | NA | TRBJ2-7 | TRBD1 | TRBV11-3
CAISAGGPADTQYF | TGTGCCATCAGTGCGGGGGGGCCAGCAGATACGCAGTATTTT | NA | TRBJ2-3 | TRBD2 | TRBV10-3
CASRGQGGYEQYF | TGTGCCAGCAGGGGACAGGGGGGGTACGAGCAGTACTTC | NA | TRBJ2-7 | TRBD1 | TRBV2
CAWTRGTHNNEQFF | TGTGCCTGGACCCGCGGGACCCATAACAATGAGCAGTTCTTC | NA | TRBJ2-1 | NA | TRBV30
CASSPRHIGVGTGELFF | TGCGCCAGCAGCCCGCGACATATAGGGGTGGGCACCGGGGAGCTGTTTTTT | NA | TRBJ2-2 | NA | TRBV4-3
CASSYTDSQPQHF | TGTGCCAGCAGTTACACCGACTCTCAGCCCCAGCATTTT | NA | TRBJ1-5 | NA | TRBV6-5